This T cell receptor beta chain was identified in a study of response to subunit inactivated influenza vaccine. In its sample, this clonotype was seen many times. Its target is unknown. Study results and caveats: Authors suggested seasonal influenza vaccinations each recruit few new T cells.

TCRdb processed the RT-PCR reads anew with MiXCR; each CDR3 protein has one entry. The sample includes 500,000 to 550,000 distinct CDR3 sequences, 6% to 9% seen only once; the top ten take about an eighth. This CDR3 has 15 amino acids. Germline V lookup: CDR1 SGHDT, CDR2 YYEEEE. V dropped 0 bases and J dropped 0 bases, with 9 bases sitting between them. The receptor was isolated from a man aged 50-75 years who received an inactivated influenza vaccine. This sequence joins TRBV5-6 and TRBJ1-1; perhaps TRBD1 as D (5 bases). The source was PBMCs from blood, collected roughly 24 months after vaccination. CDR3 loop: CASSLVTELNTEAFF. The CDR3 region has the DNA TGTGCCAGCAGCTTGGTGACAGAATTGAACACTGAAGCTTTCTTT.